A single sample gave rise to the 6 T cell receptor beta chains below, sequenced in a study of beta chain features in type 1 diabetes. Investigators reverse transcribed all isolated RNA, so they sequenced expressed TCRB transcripts. Generated by immunoSEQ multiplex PCR, the TCRdb table keeps only in-frame clones and is missing some. The profile shows around 280,000 clones, about 7.8% of them singletons. Specimen: central memory CD4+ T cells from blood. These receptors originate from a woman aged 18-29 years in good health.

This clone has only a few counts. CDR3 sequence reads: CASSPQHSGANVLTF. The CDR3 DNA reads as TGTGCCAGCAGCCCGCAGCACTCTGGGGCCAACGTCCTGACTTTC. This chain uses TRBV7-8 with TRBJ2-6; D gene ambiguous. Trimming removed 5 bases from V and 0 bases from J, with 8 bases in between. The CDR3 consists of 15 residues. The V gene's germline CDR1 is SGHVS and CDR2 FQNEAQ. The variable domain in full, completed from reference TRBV7-8 and TRBJ2-6, reads GAGVSQSPRYKVAKRGQDVALRCDPISGHVSLFWYQQALGQGPEFLTYFQNEAQLDKSGLPSDRFFAERPEGSVSTLKIQRTQQEDSAVYLCASSPQHSGANVLTFGAGSRLTVL.

The chain employs TRBV6-6 and TRBJ2-3, with TRBD2 identical over 13 bases. Trimming cost V 5 bases and J 12 bases; bases outside gene matches: 5. Per the germline V gene, CDR1 is MNHNY and CDR2 is SVGAGI (reference sequence). The CDR3 length is 13 residues. As DNA, the CDR3 is TGTGCCAGCAGTCCTGGGACTAGCGGGACCCAGTATTTT. Amino acids: CASSPGTSGTQYF.

The table lists this clone with a few counts. V gene TRBV5-1 combines with J gene TRBJ2-2, with D tentatively TRBD1 or TRBD2 (5 bases each). Germline V lookup: CDR1 SGHRS, CDR2 YFSETQ. This CDR3 contains 17 residues. Trimming cost V 0 bases and J 1 base, with 13 bases left between them. The CDR3 nucleotides are TGCGCCAGCAGCTTGGGGGACGGGGACCTGAACACCGGGGAGCTGTTTTTT. Its translation: CASSLGDGDLNTGELFF.

This clone has a handful of counts. The gene calls are TRBV18 and TRBJ2-1, with a tentative D call TRBD1 (6 bases). V was shortened by 2 bases and J by 6 bases, with 11 bases between the two germline ends. Looked up from germline, CDR1 is KGHSH and CDR2 is LQKENI. This CDR3 spans 14 amino acids. CDR3 coding DNA: TGTGCCAGCTCACCAACACAGGGCGGCAATGAGCAGTTCTTC. Its protein is CASSPTQGGNEQFF.

This clone was detected a few times. V gene TRBV6-6 combines with J gene TRBJ2-3, with a possible D match to TRBD1 (6 bases). In germline, CDR1 is MNHNY, CDR2 SVGAGI (reference sequence). This CDR3 spans 12 amino acids. The V gene lost 6 bases and the J gene lost 5 bases, with 9 bases spanning the gap. CDR3 protein: CASSTDRDTQYF. The CDR3 nucleotides read TGTGCCAGCAGCACGGACAGAGATACGCAGTATTTT.

J is TRBJ2-2 and V is TRBV28; TRBD1 is a possible D gene (6 bases). CDR1 and CDR2 from the germline V gene are MDHEN and SYDVKM. This CDR3 spans 15 amino acids. V was cut by 2 bases and J by 2 bases, with 9 bases left in between. CDR3 coding DNA: TGTGCCAGCAGTTTACTGGGACAAAACACCGGGGAGCTGTTTTTT. This encodes CASSLLGQNTGELFF. Combining the CDR3 with reference TRBV28 and TRBJ2-2 gives the whole variable domain DVKVTQSSRYLVKRTGEKVFLECVQDMDHENMFWYRQDPGLGLRLIYFSYDVKMKEKGDIPEGYSVSREKKERFSLILESASTNQTSMYLCASSLLGQNTGELFFGEGSRLTVL.